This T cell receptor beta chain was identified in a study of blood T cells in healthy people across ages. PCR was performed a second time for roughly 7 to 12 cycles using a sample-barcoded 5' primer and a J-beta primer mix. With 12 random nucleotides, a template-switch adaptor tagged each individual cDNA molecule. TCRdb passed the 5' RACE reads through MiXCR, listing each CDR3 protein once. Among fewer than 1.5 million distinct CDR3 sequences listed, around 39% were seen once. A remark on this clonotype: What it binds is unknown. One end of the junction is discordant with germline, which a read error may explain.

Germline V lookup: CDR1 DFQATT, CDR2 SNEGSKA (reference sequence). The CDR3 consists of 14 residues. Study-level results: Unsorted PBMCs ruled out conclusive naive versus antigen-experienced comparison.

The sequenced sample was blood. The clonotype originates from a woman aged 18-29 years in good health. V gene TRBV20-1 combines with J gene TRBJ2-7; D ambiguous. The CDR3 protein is CGARDPLRNYEQYF. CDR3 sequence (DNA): TGCGGTGCTAGAGACCCCCTCAGGAACTACGAGCAGTACTTC.